This is a list of T cell receptor beta chains from one sample in a study of T cell changes during pregnancy in multiple sclerosis. Sequencing was performed with immunoSEQ multiplex PCR; in TCRdb, only in-frame clones are kept and a portion is missing. The data contain around 53,000 clones, roughly 90% of them singletons. Sequencing was performed on CD8+ T cells from peripheral blood mononuclear cells, taken before pregnancy. These receptor sequences come from a female donor with multiple sclerosis, enrolled in a pregnancy study. Both conserved end residues are part of each CDR3. A D gene is named only where the DNA matches it firmly. A clone size is listed for some rows: how often the clone was seen (once, few, many), or a class if it is expanded.

14	TRBV5-1	TRBJ2-3	once	TRBD2	CASSLGEGSDTQYF	TGCGCCAGCAGCTTGGGGGAGGGTTCAGATACGCAGTATTTT
15	TRBV10-2	TRBJ1-5	.	TRBD1	CASSDRQGVHQPQHF	TGCGCCAGCAGTGACCGACAGGGTGTCCATCAGCCCCAGCATTTT
12	TRBV5-4	TRBJ1-1	.	.	CASSWGGTEAFF	TGTGCCAGCAGCTGGGGAGGAACTGAAGCTTTCTTT
14	TRBV19	TRBJ2-7	.	TRBD1	CASRIKDRGHEQYF	TGTGCCAGTAGAATTAAGGACAGGGGCCACGAGCAGTACTTC
16	TRBV5-6	TRBJ2-1	many	TRBD2	CASSRKSGGFYNEQFF	TGTGCCAGCAGCCGGAAGAGCGGGGGCTTCTACAATGAGCAGTTCTTC
16	TRBV4-2	TRBJ1-1	few	.	CASSQSSDGGNTEAFF	TGTGCCAGCAGCCAGTCGTCGGACGGAGGGAACACTGAAGCTTTCTTT
14	TRBV9	TRBJ1-1	.	.	CASSHGAESTEAFF	TGTGCCAGCAGCCACGGAGCCGAAAGCACTGAAGCTTTCTTT
14	TRBV7-9	TRBJ1-4	.	.	CASSHRAVDEKLFF	TGTGCCAGCAGCCACAGGGCGGTTGATGAAAAACTGTTTTTT
12	TRBV18	TRBJ1-3	.	.	CASSSGENTIYF	TGTGCCAGCTCGTCGGGTGAAAACACCATATATTTT
13	TRBV4-3	TRBJ1-6	.	.	CASSQWSGSPLHF	TGCGCCAGCAGTCAGTGGTCAGGTTCACCCCTCCACTTT
14	TRBV7-9	TRBJ1-1	.	.	CASSLESMNTEAFF	TGTGCCAGCAGCTTAGAATCCATGAACACTGAAGCTTTCTTT
12	TRBV23-1	TRBJ2-3	.	.	CASTPGPDTQYF	TGCGCCAGCACCCCAGGGCCAGATACGCAGTATTTT
11	TRBV2	TRBJ1-1	.	.	CAIQGNTEAFF	TGTGCCATACAGGGGAACACTGAAGCTTTCTTT
12	TRBV4-1	TRBJ2-2	.	.	CASRTNTGELFF	TGCGCCAGCAGAACTAACACCGGGGAGCTGTTTTTT
15	TRBV5-6	TRBJ1-3	.	.	CASSFPTVSGNTIYF	TGTGCCAGCAGCTTCCCGACAGTCTCTGGAAACACCATATATTTT
15	TRBV6-4	TRBJ2-5	.	TRBD2	CASSDQRGDQETQYF	TGTGCCAGCAGTGATCAGCGGGGGGATCAAGAGACCCAGTACTTC
15	TRBV27	TRBJ2-5	.	.	CASSLGGGPQETQYF	TGTGCCAGCAGTTTGGGCGGGGGCCCCCAAGAGACCCAGTACTTC
14	TRBV4-2	TRBJ2-1	.	.	CASSLGVPYNEQFF	TGTGCCAGCAGCCTCGGAGTCCCTTACAATGAGCAGTTCTTC
15	TRBV29-1	TRBJ2-7	.	TRBD2	CSVGLAGGTAYEQYF	TGCAGCGTGGGACTAGCGGGGGGCACGGCCTACGAGCAGTACTTC
15	TRBV5-4	TRBJ2-2	.	.	CASSSPGDYTGELFF	TGTGCCAGCAGCTCCCCTGGAGACTACACCGGGGAGCTGTTTTTT
12	TRBV27	TRBJ2-1	.	.	CASSLSGLEQFF	TGTGCCAGCAGTTTATCGGGGCTCGAGCAGTTCTTC
15	TRBV19	TRBJ2-2	.	.	CASSILAQGTGELFF	TGTGCCAGTAGTATCTTAGCCCAGGGCACCGGGGAGCTGTTTTTT
17	TRBV9	TRBJ2-2	once	TRBD2	CASSAGSGGPESGELFF	TGTGCCAGCAGCGCTGGTAGCGGGGGGCCAGAGTCCGGGGAGCTGTTTTTT
12	TRBV9	TRBJ2-1	.	.	CASSVPGPEQFF	TGTGCCAGCAGCGTACCTGGGCCTGAGCAGTTCTTC
15	TRBV5-4	TRBJ2-3	.	.	CASSWGHPGQDTQYF	TGTGCCAGCAGCTGGGGACACCCCGGACAAGATACGCAGTATTTT
13	TRBV5-6	TRBJ2-7	.	.	CASSLATSGEQYF	TGTGCCAGCAGCTTGGCCACTTCGGGCGAGCAGTACTTC
19	TRBV4-3	TRBJ2-4	.	.	CASSQEPQGYTLAKNIQYF	TGCGCCAGCAGCCAAGAACCACAGGGATATACTCTGGCCAAAAACATTCAGTACTTC
13	TRBV7-7	TRBJ2-1	.	.	CASSLELHNEQFF	TGTGCCAGCAGCTTAGAACTTCACAATGAGCAGTTCTTC
14	TRBV6-5	TRBJ2-3	.	TRBD1	CASAQGAGTDTQYF	TGTGCCAGCGCTCAGGGGGCTGGCACAGATACGCAGTATTTT
14	TRBV9	TRBJ2-7	.	TRBD2	CASSVGGRPYEQYF	TGTGCCAGCAGCGTAGGCGGGAGGCCCTACGAGCAGTACTTC
14	TRBV19	TRBJ1-1	few	.	CASSIVGENTEAFF	TGTGCCAGTAGTATAGTAGGGGAGAACACTGAAGCTTTCTTT
15	TRBV4-3	TRBJ1-2	.	.	CASSQDVGSSYGYTF	TGCGCCAGCAGCCAAGACGTCGGGAGCTCCTATGGCTACACCTTC
16	TRBV9	TRBJ2-5	.	TRBD1	CASSDPGGAGGETQYF	TGTGCCAGCTCGGATCCTGGAGGGGCAGGGGGCGAGACCCAGTACTTC
16	TRBV4-1	TRBJ2-7	.	TRBD2	CASSQDVLAGRYEQYF	TGCGCCAGCAGCCAAGATGTTCTAGCGGGACGCTACGAGCAGTACTTC
16	TRBV4-2	TRBJ1-2	few	.	CASSQGSEDSSTGYTF	TGTGCCAGCAGCCAAGGTTCGGAGGACAGTTCGACGGGCTACACCTTC
12	TRBV7-9	TRBJ1-1	.	.	CASSYRNTEAFF	TGTGCCAGCAGCTACAGGAACACTGAAGCTTTCTTT
13	TRBV30	TRBJ1-3	.	.	CACRQDSGNTIYF	TGTGCCTGCCGACAGGACTCTGGAAACACCATATATTTT
14	TRBV12-5	TRBJ1-1	few	.	CASGLGDNSPEAFF	TGTGCTAGTGGTTTGGGGGACAACTCTCCTGAAGCTTTCTTT
17	TRBV9	TRBJ1-2	.	TRBD1	CASSTPSGGTGGNGYTF	TGTGCCAGCAGCACCCCTAGTGGGGGGACAGGGGGCAATGGCTACACCTTC
14	TRBV27	TRBJ1-2	.	TRBD1	CASSPMTGIYGYTF	TGTGCCAGCAGTCCGATGACAGGGATCTATGGCTACACCTTC
15	TRBV6-5	TRBJ2-1	.	TRBD2	CASRGGLAVINEQFF	TGTGCCAGCAGAGGGGGACTAGCGGTGATCAATGAGCAGTTCTTC
16	TRBV5-4	TRBJ1-2	.	TRBD1	CASSLVGRGPDYGYTF	TGTGCCAGCAGCTTGGTCGGCAGGGGGCCTGACTATGGCTACACCTTC
15	TRBV5-6	TRBJ1-2	.	.	CASSPGWRGHYGYTF	TGTGCCAGCAGCCCGGGGTGGCGGGGCCACTATGGCTACACCTTC
16	TRBV5-1	TRBJ2-5	.	TRBD2	CASSLETSGGQETQYF	TGCGCCAGCAGCCTGGAGACTAGCGGGGGGCAAGAGACCCAGTACTTC
13	TRBV4-1	TRBJ1-6	.	.	CASSQGIESPLHF	TGCGCCAGCAGCCAAGGAATAGAGTCACCCCTCCACTTT
15	TRBV6-4	TRBJ2-3	.	TRBD2	CASHSTGGPTDTQYF	TGTGCCAGCCACTCCACGGGGGGGCCCACAGATACGCAGTATTTT
11	TRBV6-5	TRBJ1-1	.	.	CASSRGVSAFF	TGTGCCAGCAGCCGGGGGGTGAGCGCTTTCTTT